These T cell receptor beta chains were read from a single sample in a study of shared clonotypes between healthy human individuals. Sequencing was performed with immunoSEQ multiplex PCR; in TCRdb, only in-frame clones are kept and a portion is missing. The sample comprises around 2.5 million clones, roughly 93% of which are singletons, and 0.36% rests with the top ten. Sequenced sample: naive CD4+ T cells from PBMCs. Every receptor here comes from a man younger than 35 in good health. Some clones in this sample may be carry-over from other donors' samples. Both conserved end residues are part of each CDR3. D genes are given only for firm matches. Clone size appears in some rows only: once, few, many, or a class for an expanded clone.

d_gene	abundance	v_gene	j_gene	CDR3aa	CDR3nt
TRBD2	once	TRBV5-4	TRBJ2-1	CASSLGLAGGEQFF	TGTGCCAGCAGCTTGGGACTAGCGGGAGGGGAGCAGTTCTTC
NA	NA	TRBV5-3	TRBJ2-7	CAKFGASKPDGNYEQYF	TGTGCCAAATTCGGAGCCTCGAAACCGGACGGAAACTACGAGCAGTACTTC
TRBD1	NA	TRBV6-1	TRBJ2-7	CASSTGAPLYEQYF	TGTGCCAGCAGTACAGGGGCGCCACTATACGAGCAGTACTTC
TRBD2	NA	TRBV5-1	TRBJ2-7	CASRAGLDDRIYEQYF	TGCGCCAGCAGAGCGGGACTCGACGACCGAATCTACGAGCAGTACTTC
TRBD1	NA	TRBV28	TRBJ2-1	CASSGPGQGHYNEQFF	TGTGCCAGCAGTGGGCCGGGACAGGGACACTACAATGAGCAGTTCTTC
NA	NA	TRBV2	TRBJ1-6	CASRSRDSPLHF	TGTGCCAGCAGGTCAAGGGATTCACCCCTCCACTTT
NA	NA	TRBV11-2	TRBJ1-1	CASSDPRVGNTEAFF	TGTGCCAGCAGCGACCCCAGGGTGGGGAACACTGAAGCTTTCTTT
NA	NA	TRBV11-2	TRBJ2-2	CASSPSTGSGELFF	TGTGCCAGCAGCCCTAGCACGGGATCCGGGGAGCTGTTTTTT
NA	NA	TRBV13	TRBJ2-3	CASSFLLDTQYF	TGTGCCAGCAGCTTTCTGCTGGATACGCAGTATTTT
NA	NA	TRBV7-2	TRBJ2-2	CASSPGARQVWELFF	TGTGCCAGCAGCCCGGGGGCCCGCCAGGTTTGGGAGCTGTTTTTT
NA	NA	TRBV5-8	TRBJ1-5	CASSPGTTPHGRETQHF	TGTGCCAGCAGCCCCGGGACTACCCCTCATGGCCGTGAGACCCAGCATTTT
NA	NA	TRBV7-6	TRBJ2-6	CASSLGTGANVLTF	TGTGCCAGCAGCTTAGGGACCGGGGCCAACGTCCTGACTTTC
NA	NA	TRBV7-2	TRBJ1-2	CASSLVSTGAMYGYTF	TGTGCCAGCAGCTTAGTTTCGACCGGGGCGATGTATGGCTACACCTTC
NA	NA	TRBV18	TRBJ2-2	CASSPPTNTGELFF	TGTGCCAGCTCACCACCAACGAACACCGGGGAGCTGTTTTTT
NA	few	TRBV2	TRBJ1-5	CASSWEKDQPQHF	TGTGCCAGCAGTTGGGAGAAGGATCAGCCCCAGCATTTT
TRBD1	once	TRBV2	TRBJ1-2	CASSEEVWGQGGYTF	TGTGCCAGCAGTGAAGAAGTGTGGGGACAGGGAGGCTACACCTTC
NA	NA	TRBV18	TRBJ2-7	CASSSGGGPGEQYF	TGTGCCAGCTCTAGCGGAGGGGGCCCCGGCGAGCAGTACTTC
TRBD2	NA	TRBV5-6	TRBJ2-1	CASSLRAGAYNEQFF	TGTGCCAGCAGCTTGCGGGCGGGAGCTTACAATGAGCAGTTCTTC
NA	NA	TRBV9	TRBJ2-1	CASSGYLTGANEQFF	TGTGCCAGCAGCGGGTACCTCACAGGTGCCAATGAGCAGTTCTTC
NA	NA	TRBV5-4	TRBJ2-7	CASSLGGKGPYEQYF	TGTGCCAGCAGCTTGGGGGGGAAAGGCCCCTACGAGCAGTACTTC
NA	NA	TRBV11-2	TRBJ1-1	CASSLIGSTEAFF	TGTGCCAGCAGCTTAATAGGGTCGACTGAAGCTTTCTTT
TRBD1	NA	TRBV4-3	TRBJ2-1	CASSPTTGGRYNEQFF	TGCGCCAGCAGCCCTACGACAGGGGGAAGATACAATGAGCAGTTCTTC
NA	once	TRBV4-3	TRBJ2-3	CASSQESTAPSTDTQYF	TGCGCCAGCAGCCAAGAGTCCACGGCACCTAGCACAGATACGCAGTATTTT
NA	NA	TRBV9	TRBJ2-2	CASSPQGQPNTGELFF	TGTGCCAGCAGCCCACAAGGACAGCCGAACACCGGGGAGCTGTTTTTT
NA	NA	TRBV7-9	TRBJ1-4	CASSPGGEKLFF	TGTGCCAGCAGCCCCGGGGGGGAAAAACTGTTTTTT
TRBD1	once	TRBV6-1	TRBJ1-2	CASSAGQGSYGYTF	TGTGCCAGCAGTGCGGGACAGGGTAGCTATGGCTACACCTTC
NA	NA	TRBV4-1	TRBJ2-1	CASSQLAGTLYNEQFF	TGCGCCAGCAGCCAACTGGCGGGGACGCTCTACAATGAGCAGTTCTTC